These T cell receptor beta chains were read from a single sample in a study of cytomegalovirus exposure and HLA in healthy donors. Data came from immunoSEQ multiplex PCR; TCRdb stores just in-frame clones and leaves some out. The repertoire holds about 98,000 clones, with roughly 87% as singletons. Input material: PBMCs. The receptors stem from a man aged 18 to 29 in good health and CMV-seropositive. The CDR3 runs from the conserved cysteine through the conserved F or W. D genes are given only for firm matches. Clone size appears in some rows only: once, few, many, or a class for an expanded clone.

v_call	d_call	clone_size	cdr3_length	cdr3_aa
TRBV7-3	TRBD2	-	15	CASSPSGGKGDEQFF
TRBV6-6	TRBD1	-	12	CASRDRGYEQYF
TRBV5-6	-	-	12	CASSLGAGELFF
TRBV6-5	TRBD2	few	15	CASRPRGGRGVEQYF
TRBV7-2	-	-	16	CASSLGVTRDGETQYF
TRBV19	TRBD2	-	15	CASSMGLPSSYEQYF
TRBV5-1	-	-	13	CASSPPTRETQYF
TRBV19	TRBD1	few	13	CASGPGQGQLAFF
TRBV4-2	TRBD1	-	21	CASSPGGTGGVQGSSYNEQFF
TRBV7-9	TRBD2	-	14	CASSLPTSGGEQYF
TRBV25-1	-	-	16	CASSDVGPRKNNEQFF
TRBV19	TRBD1	-	12	CASRQGGSEAFF
TRBV6-1	TRBD1	-	14	CASSGPDRGYEQYF
TRBV18	TRBD2	-	14	CASYPSTSGHEQFF
TRBV20-1	TRBD1	-	11	CSAMTGREAFF
TRBV2	-	-	15	CASRDLRGISSLAFF
TRBV5-4	-	once	14	CASSGPQPAETQYF
TRBV28	TRBD2	-	18	CASSLNTGRPRYQEAQYF
TRBV28	TRBD1	-	15	CASSSEGTGRTEAFF
TRBV19	TRBD2	-	15	CASSIPSGGLNEQFF
TRBV4-1	-	-	15	CASSQGQISSYEQYF
TRBV4-3	-	few	14	CASSQGPGTYEQYF
TRBV5-4	TRBD1	-	12	CASSPGGTEAFF
TRBV4-3	-	-	16	CASSQNVGAHYNEQFF
TRBV7-8	TRBD2	-	14	CASSVGLAGDEQYF
TRBV29-1	-	-	16	CSVEDPAASGTDTQYF
TRBV4-1	-	-	16	CASSQDHEGLGETQYF
TRBV4-1	TRBD2	-	15	CASSHVGGGGDEQFF
TRBV5-6	-	-	13	CASSLAGGAGYTF
TRBV5-4	TRBD1	-	15	CASSTGPDRGYGYTF
TRBV7-9	TRBD1	few	15	CASSRQGTGLYEQYF
TRBV7-2	-	-	15	CASRPRRDSTGELFF
TRBV7-9	-	-	15	CASSLGSGANTEAFF